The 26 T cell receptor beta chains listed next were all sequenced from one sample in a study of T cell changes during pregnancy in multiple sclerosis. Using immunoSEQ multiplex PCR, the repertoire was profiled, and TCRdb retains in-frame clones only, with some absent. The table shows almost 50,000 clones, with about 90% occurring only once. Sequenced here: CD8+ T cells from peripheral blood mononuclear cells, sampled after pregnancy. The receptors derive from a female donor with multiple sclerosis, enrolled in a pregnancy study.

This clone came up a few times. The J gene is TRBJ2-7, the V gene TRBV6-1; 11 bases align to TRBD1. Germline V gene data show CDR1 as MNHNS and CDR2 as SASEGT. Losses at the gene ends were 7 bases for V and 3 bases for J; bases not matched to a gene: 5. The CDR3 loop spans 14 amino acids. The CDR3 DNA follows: TGTGCCAGCACCGAAGGGACAGGGGGCTACGAGCAGTACTTC. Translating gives CASTEGTGGYEQYF.

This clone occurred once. CDR3 sequence reads: CASSRKSSYGEQFF. The CDR3 DNA reads as TGTGCCAGTAGTAGAAAGAGTTCCTATGGTGAGCAGTTCTTC. The chain has TRBV19 and TRBJ2-1; D gene uncertain. Germline lookup yields CDR1 LNHDA and CDR2 SQIVND (reference sequence). This CDR3 is 14 amino acids long. The V end lost 4 bases, the J end lost 9 bases, and 16 bases lay between the germline ends.

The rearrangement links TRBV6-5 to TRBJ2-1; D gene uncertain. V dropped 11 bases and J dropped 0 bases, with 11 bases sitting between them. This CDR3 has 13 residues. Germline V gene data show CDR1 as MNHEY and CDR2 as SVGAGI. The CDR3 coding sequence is TGTGCCGGTTCTACCCGCTCCTACAATGAGCAGTTCTTC. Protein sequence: CAGSTRSYNEQFF.

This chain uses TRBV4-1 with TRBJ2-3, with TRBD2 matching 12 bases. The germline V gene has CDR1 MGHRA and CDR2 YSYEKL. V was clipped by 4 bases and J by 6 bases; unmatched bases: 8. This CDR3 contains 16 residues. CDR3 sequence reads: CASSPYSGTSGDTQYF. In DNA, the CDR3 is TGCGCCAGCAGCCCCTATTCCGGGACTAGCGGGGATACGCAGTATTTT.

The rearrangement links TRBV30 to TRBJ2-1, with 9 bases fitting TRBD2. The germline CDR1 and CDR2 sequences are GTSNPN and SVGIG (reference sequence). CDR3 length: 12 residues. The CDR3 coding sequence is TGTTGCGGGGGGGACAACTACAATGAGCAGTTCTTC. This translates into CCGGDNYNEQFF.

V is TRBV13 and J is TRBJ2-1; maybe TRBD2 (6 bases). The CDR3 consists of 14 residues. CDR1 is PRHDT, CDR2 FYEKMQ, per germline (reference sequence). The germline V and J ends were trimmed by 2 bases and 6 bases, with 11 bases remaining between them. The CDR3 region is CASSLTAGRNEQFF. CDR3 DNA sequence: TGTGCCAGCAGCTTAACGGCGGGGCGCAATGAGCAGTTCTTC.

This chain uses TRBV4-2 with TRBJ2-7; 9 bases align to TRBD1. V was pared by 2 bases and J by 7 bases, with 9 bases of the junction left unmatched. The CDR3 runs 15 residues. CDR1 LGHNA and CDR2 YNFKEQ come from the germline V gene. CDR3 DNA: TGTGCCAGCAGCCAACCTGGACAGGGGCTCGGGGAGCAGTACTTC. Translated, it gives CASSQPGQGLGEQYF.

The CDR3 nucleotides are TGTGCCAGTACTGGTACTAGCGGGGTGGGGGAGACCCAGTACTTC. Its protein is CASTGTSGVGETQYF. The rearrangement links TRBV19 to TRBJ2-5; 10 nucleotides agree with TRBD2. V lost 7 bases and J lost 5; bases outside the gene matches: 10. CDR3 length: 15 residues. Germline V gene sequence: CDR1 LNHDA, CDR2 SQIVND (reference sequence).

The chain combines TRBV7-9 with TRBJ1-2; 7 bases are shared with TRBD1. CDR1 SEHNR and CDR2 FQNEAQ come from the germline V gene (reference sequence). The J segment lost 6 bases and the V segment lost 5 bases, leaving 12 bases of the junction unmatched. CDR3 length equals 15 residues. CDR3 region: CASSRDRERVDGYTF. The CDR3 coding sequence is TGTGCCAGCAGCCGCGACAGGGAACGAGTAGATGGCTACACCTTC. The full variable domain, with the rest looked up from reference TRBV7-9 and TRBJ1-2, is DTGVSQNPRHKITKRGQNVTFRCDPISEHNRLYWYRQTLGQGPEFLTYFQNEAQLEKSRLLSDRFSAERPKGSFSTLEIQRTEQGDSAMYLCASSRDRERVDGYTFGSGTRLTVV.

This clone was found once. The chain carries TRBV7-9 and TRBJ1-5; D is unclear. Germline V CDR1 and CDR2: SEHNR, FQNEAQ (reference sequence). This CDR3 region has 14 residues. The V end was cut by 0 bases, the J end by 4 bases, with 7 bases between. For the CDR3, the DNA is TGTGCCAGCAGCTTAGCCACACCTAATCAGCCCCAGCATTTT. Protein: CASSLATPNQPQHF.

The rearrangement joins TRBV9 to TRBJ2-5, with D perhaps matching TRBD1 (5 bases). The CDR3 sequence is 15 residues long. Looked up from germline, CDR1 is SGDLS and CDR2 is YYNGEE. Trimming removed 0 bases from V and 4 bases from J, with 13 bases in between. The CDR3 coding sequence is TGTGCCAGCAGCGTAGGTGGGGCCCGGCGAGAGACCCAGTACTTC. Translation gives CASSVGGARRETQYF. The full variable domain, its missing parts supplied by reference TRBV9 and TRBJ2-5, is DSGVTQTPKHLITATGQRVTLRCSPRSGDLSVYWYQQSLDQGLQFLIQYYNGEERAKGNILERFSAQQFPDLHSELNLSSLELGDSALYFCASSVGGARRETQYFGPGTRLLVL.

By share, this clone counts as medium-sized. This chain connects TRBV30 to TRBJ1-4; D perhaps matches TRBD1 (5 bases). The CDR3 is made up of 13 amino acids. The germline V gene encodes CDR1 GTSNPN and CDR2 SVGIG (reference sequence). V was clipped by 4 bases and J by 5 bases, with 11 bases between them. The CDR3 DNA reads TGTGCCTGGACAGGGAGGTGGAATGAAAAACTGTTTTTT. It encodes CAWTGRWNEKLFF.

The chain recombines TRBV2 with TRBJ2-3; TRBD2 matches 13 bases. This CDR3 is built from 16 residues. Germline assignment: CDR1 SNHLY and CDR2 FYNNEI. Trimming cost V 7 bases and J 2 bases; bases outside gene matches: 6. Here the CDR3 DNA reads TGTGCCAGCATCGGACTAGCGGGGGCTTACACAGATACGCAGTATTTT. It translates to CASIGLAGAYTDTQYF.

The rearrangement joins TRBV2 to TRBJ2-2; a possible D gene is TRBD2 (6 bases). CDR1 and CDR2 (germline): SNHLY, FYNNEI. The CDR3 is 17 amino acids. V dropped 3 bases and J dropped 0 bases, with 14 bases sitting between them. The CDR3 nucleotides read TGTGCCAGCAGTGAGACTAGGGACCAACCGAACACCGGGGAGCTGTTTTTT. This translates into CASSETRDQPNTGELFF.

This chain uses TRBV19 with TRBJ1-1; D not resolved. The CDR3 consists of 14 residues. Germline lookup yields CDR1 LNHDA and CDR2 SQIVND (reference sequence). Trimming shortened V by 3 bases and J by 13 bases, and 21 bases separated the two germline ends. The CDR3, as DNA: TGTGCCAGTAGTATTGCGGGATTGTCTGAATTTGGTTTCTTT. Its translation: CASSIAGLSEFGFF.

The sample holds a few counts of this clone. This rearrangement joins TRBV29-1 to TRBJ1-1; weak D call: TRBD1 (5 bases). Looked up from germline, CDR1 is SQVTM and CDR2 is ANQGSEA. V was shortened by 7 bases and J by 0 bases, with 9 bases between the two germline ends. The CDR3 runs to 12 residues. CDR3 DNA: TGCAGCGCCAGGGCCATGAACACTGAAGCTTTCTTT. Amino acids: CSARAMNTEAFF.

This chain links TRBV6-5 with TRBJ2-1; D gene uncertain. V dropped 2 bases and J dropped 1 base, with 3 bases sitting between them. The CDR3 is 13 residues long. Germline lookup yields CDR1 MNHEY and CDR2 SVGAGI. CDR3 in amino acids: CASSYASYNEQFF. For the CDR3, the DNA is TGTGCCAGCAGTTACGCGTCCTACAATGAGCAGTTCTTC.

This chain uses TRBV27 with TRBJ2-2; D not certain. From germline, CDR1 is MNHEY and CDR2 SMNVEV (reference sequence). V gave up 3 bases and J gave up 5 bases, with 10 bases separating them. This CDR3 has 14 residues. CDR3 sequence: CASSFLQQTGELFF. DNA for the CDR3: TGTGCCAGCAGTTTTTTACAGCAAACCGGGGAGCTGTTTTTT.

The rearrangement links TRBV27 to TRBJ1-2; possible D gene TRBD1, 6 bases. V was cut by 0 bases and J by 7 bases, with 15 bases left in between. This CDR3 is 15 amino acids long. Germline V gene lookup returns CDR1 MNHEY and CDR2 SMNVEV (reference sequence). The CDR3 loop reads CASSLSRGGASGYTF. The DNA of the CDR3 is TGTGCCAGCAGTTTATCGAGGGGGGGTGCGAGTGGCTACACCTTC.

The CDR3 sequence is CASSEGPFSPGGNQPQHF. The CDR3 DNA follows: TGTGCCAGCAGTGAGGGGCCCTTCTCACCTGGGGGCAATCAGCCCCAGCATTTT. The chain links TRBV6-1 to TRBJ1-5, with D maybe TRBD1 (5 bases). The CDR3 loop spans 18 amino acids. V was shortened by 3 bases and J by 2 bases, with 20 bases between the two germline ends. From germline, CDR1 is MNHNS and CDR2 SASEGT.

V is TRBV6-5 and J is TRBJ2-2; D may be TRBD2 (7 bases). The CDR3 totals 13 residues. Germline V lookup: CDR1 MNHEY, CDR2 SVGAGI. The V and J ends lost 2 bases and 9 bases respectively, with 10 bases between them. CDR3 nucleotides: TGTGCCAGCAGTTACCCGGGGGGCTGGGAGCTGTTTTTT. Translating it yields CASSYPGGWELFF.

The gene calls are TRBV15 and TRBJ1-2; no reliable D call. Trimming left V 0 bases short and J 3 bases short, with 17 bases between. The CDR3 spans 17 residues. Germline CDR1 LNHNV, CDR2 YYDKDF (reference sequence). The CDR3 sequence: CATSRDIQAGSHYGYTF. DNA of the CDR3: TGTGCCACCAGCAGAGATATACAAGCGGGATCCCACTATGGCTACACCTTC.

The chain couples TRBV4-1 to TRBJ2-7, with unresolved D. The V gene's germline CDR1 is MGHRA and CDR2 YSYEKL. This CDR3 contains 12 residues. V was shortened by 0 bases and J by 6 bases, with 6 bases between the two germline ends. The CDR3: CASSQDRVEQYF. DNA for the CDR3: TGCGCCAGCAGCCAAGACCGGGTCGAGCAGTACTTC.

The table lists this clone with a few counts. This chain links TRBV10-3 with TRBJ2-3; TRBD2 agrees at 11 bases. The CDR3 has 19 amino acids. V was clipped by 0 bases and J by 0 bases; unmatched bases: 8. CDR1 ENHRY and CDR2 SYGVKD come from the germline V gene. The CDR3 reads CAISESGTSGDPSTDTQYF. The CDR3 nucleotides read TGTGCCATCAGTGAGTCCGGGACTAGCGGAGATCCTAGCACAGATACGCAGTATTTT.

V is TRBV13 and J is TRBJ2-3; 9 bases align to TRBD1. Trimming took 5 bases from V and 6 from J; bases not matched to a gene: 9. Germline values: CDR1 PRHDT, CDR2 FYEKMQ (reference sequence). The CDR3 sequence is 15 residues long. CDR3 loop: CASSVVPGQGDTQYF. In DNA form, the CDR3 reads TGTGCCAGCAGCGTAGTCCCGGGACAGGGTGATACGCAGTATTTT.

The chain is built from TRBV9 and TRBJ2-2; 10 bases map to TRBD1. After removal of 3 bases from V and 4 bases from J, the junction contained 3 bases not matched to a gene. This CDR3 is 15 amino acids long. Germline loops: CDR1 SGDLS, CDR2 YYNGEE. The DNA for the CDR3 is TGTGCCAGCAGCGGCGGACAGGGGGGCACCGGGGAGCTGTTTTTT. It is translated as CASSGGQGGTGELFF.